What follows is one TCR beta chain and its context. Germline lookup yields CDR1 SNHLY and CDR2 FYNNEI. V shed 6 bases and J 3 bases; nucleotides not matched to a gene: 9. The CDR3 loop spans 15 amino acids. This specimen comes from a study of technical replicates of blood from a few donors. The method was immunoSEQ multiplex PCR; TCRdb's version includes in-frame clones alone and lacks a portion of them. The table lists 64,000 or so clones, roughly 96% of them singletons. The rearrangement joins TRBV2 to TRBJ2-3; TRBD1 agrees at 7 bases. The sequencing input was T cells isolated from PBMCs. The TCR comes from a human donor in good health. Written as DNA, the CDR3 is TGTGCCAGCAGCCGGGGCAGGGGGTTAACAGATACGCAGTATTTT. It is translated as CASSRGRGLTDTQYF.